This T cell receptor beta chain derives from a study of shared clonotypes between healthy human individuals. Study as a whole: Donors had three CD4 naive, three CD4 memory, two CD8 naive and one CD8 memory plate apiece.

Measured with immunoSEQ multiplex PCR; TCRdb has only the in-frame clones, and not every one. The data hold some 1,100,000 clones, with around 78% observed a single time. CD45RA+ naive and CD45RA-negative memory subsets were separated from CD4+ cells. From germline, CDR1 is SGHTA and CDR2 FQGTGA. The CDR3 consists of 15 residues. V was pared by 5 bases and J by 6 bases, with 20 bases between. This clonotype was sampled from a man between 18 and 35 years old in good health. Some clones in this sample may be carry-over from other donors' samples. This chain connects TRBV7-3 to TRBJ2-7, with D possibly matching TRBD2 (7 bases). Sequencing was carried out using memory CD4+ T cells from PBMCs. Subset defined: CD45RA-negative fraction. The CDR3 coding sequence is TGTGCCAGCAGCCCCAACGCCGGGGGGCTCAGCGAGCAGTACTTC. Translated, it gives CASSPNAGGLSEQYF.